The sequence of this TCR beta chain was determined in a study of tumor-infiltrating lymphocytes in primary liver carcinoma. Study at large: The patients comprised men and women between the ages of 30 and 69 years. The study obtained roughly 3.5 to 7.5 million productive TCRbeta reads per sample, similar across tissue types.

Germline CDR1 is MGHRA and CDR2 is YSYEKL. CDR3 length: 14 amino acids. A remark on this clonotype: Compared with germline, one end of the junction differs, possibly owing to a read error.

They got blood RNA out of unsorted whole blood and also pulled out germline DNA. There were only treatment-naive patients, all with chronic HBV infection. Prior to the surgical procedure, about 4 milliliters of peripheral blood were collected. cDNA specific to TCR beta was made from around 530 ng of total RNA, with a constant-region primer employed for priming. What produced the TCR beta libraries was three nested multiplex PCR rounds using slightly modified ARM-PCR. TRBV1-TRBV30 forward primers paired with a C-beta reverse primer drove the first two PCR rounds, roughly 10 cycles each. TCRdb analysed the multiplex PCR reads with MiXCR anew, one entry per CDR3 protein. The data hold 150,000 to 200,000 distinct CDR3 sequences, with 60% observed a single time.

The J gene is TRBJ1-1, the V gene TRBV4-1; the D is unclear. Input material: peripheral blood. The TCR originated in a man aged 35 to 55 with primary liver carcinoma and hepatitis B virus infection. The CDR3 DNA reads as TGCGTCAGCAGCCGACCGACGGGTAACACTGAAGCTTTCTTT. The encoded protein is CVSSRPTGNTEAFF.